This TCR beta chain was retrieved from a study of T cell repertoires in cytomegalovirus infection. Study overall: Public TCR beta signatures provided an indication of both CMV infection and a matching HLA type. Broader study findings: HLA-C-restricted CMV clonotypes gave the most frequent clonotype in two of eight donors.

CDR3 length equals 14 residues. Between the trimmed V and J ends, which lost 5 bases and 0 bases, there was a span of 11 bases. Germline CDR1 reads DFQATT; CDR2 reads SNEGSKA (reference sequence). TCRdb reprocessed the reads via MiXCR and lists one record per CDR3 protein. Altogether under 600,000 distinct CDR3 sequences are present, approximately 15% being singletons, with the ten largest covering 24%. Concerning this clonotype itself: Its antigen is unidentified.

The receptor comes from a human donor in good health (CMV status not recorded). Some clones in this sample may be carry-over from other donors' samples. The gene calls are TRBV20-1 and TRBJ1-5; no reliable D call. What was sequenced was CD8+ T cells from PBMCs. The CDR3 DNA follows: TGCAGTGCTGGCTCAGGATATAGCAATCAGCCCCAGCATTTT. Amino acids: CSAGSGYSNQPQHF.